The 27 T cell receptor beta chains below were found in one sample sequenced in a study of cytomegalovirus exposure and HLA in healthy donors. The data were produced by immunoSEQ multiplex PCR, yet TCRdb's version contains in-frame clones alone and is incomplete. The profile shows over 200,000 clones, around 88% of them singletons. The sequenced sample consisted of PBMCs. These receptors all come from a woman in her late teens or twenties in good health and CMV-seronegative.

This chain uses TRBV15 with TRBJ2-1; no reliable D call. This CDR3 region has 14 residues. CDR1 and CDR2 from the germline V gene are LNHNV and YYDKDF (reference sequence). Trimming cost V 3 bases and J 0 bases, with 6 bases left between them. In DNA, the CDR3 is TGTGCCACCAGCAGTCTTAGCTCCTACAATGAGCAGTTCTTC. It specifies CATSSLSSYNEQFF.

This clone has just one count. The chain couples TRBV18 to TRBJ2-3, with unresolved D. Trimming cost V 4 bases and J 5 bases, with 10 bases left between them. Germline V gene lookup returns CDR1 KGHSH and CDR2 LQKENI. This CDR3 has 13 residues. CDR3 loop: CASSLARLDTQYF. The CDR3 nucleotides read TGTGCCAGCTCACTGGCCAGACTAGATACGCAGTATTTT. Complete variable domain (other parts from reference TRBV18 and TRBJ2-3): NAGVMQNPRHLVRRRGQEARLRCSPMKGHSHVYWYRQLPEEGLKFMVYLQKENIIDESGMPKERFSAEFPKEGPSILRIQQVVRGDSAAYFCASSLARLDTQYFGPGTRLTVL.

This chain connects TRBV28 to TRBJ1-5, with D hard to call. This CDR3 is built from 9 residues. Germline loops: CDR1 MDHEN, CDR2 SYDVKM. V was clipped by 8 bases and J by 10 bases, with 6 bases between them. CDR3 protein: CASGSPQHF. CDR3 bases: TGTGCCAGCGGGAGCCCCCAGCATTTT.

This clone appeared a few times. The chain has TRBV6-6 and TRBJ2-1, with 12 bases that match TRBD2. CDR1 MNHNY and CDR2 SVGAGI come from the germline V gene (reference sequence). After removal of 0 bases from V and 8 bases from J, the junction contained 2 bases not matched to a gene. The length of the CDR3 is 15 residues. In nucleotides, the CDR3 is TGTGCCAGCAGTTACTCACGACTAGCGGGAGATGAGCAGTTCTTC. This encodes CASSYSRLAGDEQFF.

This clone has just one count. The CDR3 here is CASSPRTAYGYTF. The CDR3 DNA follows: TGTGCCAGCAGCCCAAGGACAGCTTATGGCTACACCTTC. This chain uses TRBV9 with TRBJ1-2, with D possibly TRBD1 on 6 matching bases. V shed 4 bases and J shed 5 bases, with 12 bases lying between them. This CDR3 spans 13 amino acids. The germline gives CDR1 SGDLS, CDR2 YYNGEE.

This clone was detected once. The chain links TRBV11-2 to TRBJ2-7; TRBD1 aligns across 9 bases. Per germline, CDR1 SGHAT and CDR2 FQNNGV. V shed 1 base, J shed 2 bases, and the junction held 3 bases outside the gene matches. The CDR3 covers 15 residues. The CDR3 spells CASSLGTGATYEQYF. Written as DNA, the CDR3 is TGTGCCAGCAGCTTAGGGACAGGGGCTACCTACGAGCAGTACTTC.

V gene TRBV28 combines with J gene TRBJ2-7; weak D call: TRBD1 (6 bases). The V gene lost 6 bases and the J gene lost 4 bases, with 16 bases spanning the gap. Germline values: CDR1 MDHEN, CDR2 SYDVKM. CDR3 length equals 14 residues. The chain's CDR3 is CASRSGTPPYEQYF. CDR3 DNA sequence: TGTGCCAGCAGATCCGGGACACCCCCTTACGAGCAGTACTTC. The full variable domain, with the rest looked up from reference TRBV28 and TRBJ2-7, is DVKVTQSSRYLVKRTGEKVFLECVQDMDHENMFWYRQDPGLGLRLIYFSYDVKMKEKGDIPEGYSVSREKKERFSLILESASTNQTSMYLCASRSGTPPYEQYFGPGTRLTVT.

The genes are TRBV4-1 and TRBJ1-2; possible D gene TRBD1, 6 bases. The germline CDR1 and CDR2 sequences are MGHRA and YSYEKL. The CDR3 runs 15 residues. V was trimmed by 1 base and J by 4 bases, leaving 13 bases between them. The CDR3 nucleotides read TGCGCCAGCAGCCAAGTCCTGACAGGCACCTATGGCTACACCTTC. Its protein product is CASSQVLTGTYGYTF.

The CDR3 nucleotides read TGTGCCTGGAGTGGGGGGTTCAGGGGGGAAGACGAGCAGTACTTC. Translation gives CAWSGGFRGEDEQYF. V gene TRBV30 combines with J gene TRBJ2-7; a weak D match, TRBD1 (7 bases). Per germline, CDR1 GTSNPN and CDR2 SVGIG (reference sequence). This CDR3 contains 15 residues. Trimming took off 1 base at V and 5 bases at J, with 18 bases between the two ends.

CDR3: CASSLIRRAGELFF. The CDR3 DNA sequence: TGTGCCAGCAGTTTAATTCGCAGGGCCGGGGAGCTGTTTTTT. The chain is built from TRBV6-5 and TRBJ2-2; tentatively, D is TRBD1 (5 bases). The V and J ends lost 4 bases and 6 bases respectively, with 12 bases between them. In germline, CDR1 is MNHEY, CDR2 SVGAGI. The CDR3 sequence is 14 residues long.

The J gene is TRBJ2-3, the V gene TRBV7-9; weak D call: TRBD1 (7 bases). The CDR3 contains 16 residues. CDR1 SEHNR and CDR2 FQNEAQ come from the germline V gene (reference sequence). Trimming took 2 bases from V and 4 from J, leaving 16 bases between them. The DNA of the CDR3 is TGTGCCAGCAGCTTAAGGGGCAGGAGGGGGCCAGATACGCAGTATTTT. Translating it yields CASSLRGRRGPDTQYF. The full variable domain, rest sourced from reference TRBV7-9 and TRBJ2-3, is DTGVSQNPRHKITKRGQNVTFRCDPISEHNRLYWYRQTLGQGPEFLTYFQNEAQLEKSRLLSDRFSAERPKGSFSTLEIQRTEQGDSAMYLCASSLRGRRGPDTQYFGPGTRLTVL.

V gene TRBV27 combines with J gene TRBJ2-5, with D possibly matching TRBD1 (6 bases). CDR3 length: 16 residues. Deletions cut 8 bases from V and 7 bases from J, with 26 bases between. The germline V gene has CDR1 MNHEY and CDR2 SMNVEV (reference sequence). CDR3 protein: CASGDLAGAPTRTQYF. In DNA form, the CDR3 reads TGTGCCAGCGGAGACCTAGCAGGGGCCCCTACGAGGACCCAGTACTTC.

The chain joins TRBV2 to TRBJ2-1; no clear D. The germline V gene has CDR1 SNHLY and CDR2 FYNNEI. The V end lost 3 bases, the J end lost 8 bases, and 14 bases lay between the germline ends. This CDR3 has 14 amino acids. CDR3 in DNA: TGTGCCAGCAGTGATCATCTATTACGGGATGAGCAGTTCTTC. Translating it yields CASSDHLLRDEQFF. The variable domain in full, with the rest retrieved from reference TRBV2 and TRBJ2-1, is EPEVTQTPSHQVTQMGQEVILRCVPISNHLYFYWYRQILGQKVEFLVSFYNNEISEKSEIFDDQFSVERPDGSNFTLKIRSTKLEDSAMYFCASSDHLLRDEQFFGPGTRLTVL.

This chain joins TRBV7-8 and TRBJ2-7, with 9 bases identical to TRBD1. Germline V lookup: CDR1 SGHVS, CDR2 FQNEAQ. The CDR3 is 15 amino acids. V gave up 5 bases and J gave up 5 bases; unmatched junction bases: 10. The CDR3 is CASSPGQGRDNEQYF. The CDR3 DNA reads TGTGCCAGCAGCCCCGGACAGGGGCGGGACAACGAGCAGTACTTC.

The chain couples TRBV5-5 to TRBJ1-1; the match to TRBD1 covers 9 bases. V was clipped by 4 bases and J by 3 bases; unmatched bases: 7. CDR1 is SGHKS, CDR2 YYEKEE, per germline (reference sequence). The CDR3 spans 15 residues. For the CDR3, the DNA is TGTGCCAGCAGCGCCCGGTGGGACAGGGACACTGAAGCTTTCTTT. It yields the protein CASSARWDRDTEAFF.

The chain couples TRBV6-1 to TRBJ1-1; D gene uncertain. Germline CDR1 and CDR2: MNHNS and SASEGT. V was cut by 2 bases and J by 5 bases, with 21 bases left in between. CDR3 size: 17 residues. The CDR3 is CASSEPTFTDYGTEAFF. The CDR3 DNA reads TGTGCCAGCAGTGAACCAACTTTCACAGACTATGGGACTGAAGCTTTCTTT.

The chain carries TRBV5-4 and TRBJ2-1; maybe TRBD2 (6 bases). The CDR3 length is 17 residues. V was clipped by 4 bases and J by 4 bases, with 21 bases between them. From germline, CDR1 is SGHNT and CDR2 YYREEE (reference sequence). The CDR3 spells CASSPMAGFSGYNEQFF. The CDR3 nucleotides are TGTGCCAGCAGCCCCATGGCGGGGTTTTCTGGATACAATGAGCAGTTCTTC.

This rearrangement joins TRBV11-3 to TRBJ2-7, with 7 nucleotides matching TRBD2. V dropped 3 bases and J dropped 6; count of bases not matched to a gene: 17. CDR3 size: 17 residues. CDR1 and CDR2 (germline): SGHNT, YENEEA. The CDR3 region has the DNA TGTGCCAGCAGCTTTGGGCCCCGGCGGGAGTTTCTCTGCGAGCAGTACTTC. Protein sequence: CASSFGPRREFLCEQYF.

The J gene is TRBJ1-3, the V gene TRBV6-6; 12 bases line up with TRBD1. V lost 6 bases and J lost 4; bases outside the gene matches: 7. The CDR3 sequence is 16 residues long. The germline V gene encodes CDR1 MNHNY and CDR2 SVGAGI (reference sequence). CDR3 in DNA: TGTGCCAGCAGCCCAGGGGACAGGGGGCTGGGAAACACCATATATTTT. Translating gives CASSPGDRGLGNTIYF.

The chain couples TRBV19 to TRBJ1-2, with D maybe TRBD1 (5 bases). V was cut by 3 bases and J by 2 bases, with 13 bases left in between. From germline, CDR1 is LNHDA and CDR2 SQIVND (reference sequence). The CDR3 is 15 residues long. CDR3 protein: CASSIGGATNYGYTF. In nucleotides, the CDR3 is TGTGCCAGTAGTATCGGTGGGGCCACGAACTATGGCTACACCTTC. The full variable domain, rest sourced from reference TRBV19 and TRBJ1-2, is DGGITQSPKYLFRKEGQNVTLSCEQNLNHDAMYWYRQDPGQGLRLIYYSQIVNDFQKGDIAEGYSVSREKKESFPLTVTSAQKNPTAFYLCASSIGGATNYGYTFGSGTRLTVV.

CDR3 coding DNA: TGTGCCAGCAGCGCGGGCCGGGCTAGCGGGAGGAGGGGGGCCTACGAGCAGTACTTC. Its translation: CASSAGRASGRRGAYEQYF. The chain combines TRBV5-6 with TRBJ2-7; TRBD2 aligns across 11 bases. CDR1 is SGHDT, CDR2 YYEEEE, per germline. The CDR3 covers 19 residues. V gave up 4 bases and J gave up 2 bases; unmatched junction bases: 17.

A single count supports this clone. This chain links TRBV7-9 with TRBJ1-2; 7 bases fit TRBD1. CDR1 SEHNR and CDR2 FQNEAQ come from the germline V gene (reference sequence). Germline trimming cut 5 bases from V and 3 bases from J; bases unmatched to any gene: 9. The CDR3 is made up of 15 amino acids. Written as DNA, the CDR3 is TGTGCCAGCAGCCCTCAAGGGGGCAAGGACTATGGCTACACCTTC. Encoded protein: CASSPQGGKDYGYTF.

The V gene is TRBV7-6, the J gene TRBJ2-1; tentative D call: TRBD1 (6 bases). The CDR3 spans 16 residues. Trimming removed 5 bases from V and 2 bases from J, with 16 bases in between. In germline, CDR1 is SGHVS, CDR2 FNYEAQ. DNA for the CDR3: TGTGCCAGCAGCCGAACAGGGAGCTGGACCTACAATGAGCAGTTCTTC. Encoded protein: CASSRTGSWTYNEQFF.

This clone came up a few times. CDR3 sequence reads: CASRLRVLSEEQYF. DNA for the CDR3: TGTGCAAGTCGCCTGAGGGTATTAAGTGAGGAGCAGTACTTC. V is TRBV12-2 and J is TRBJ2-7; the table gives TRBD2 as D, unverified against the DNA. TRBV12-2 has pseudogene status. The CDR3 is made up of 14 amino acids.

This chain links TRBV28 with TRBJ2-3; 9 bases line up with TRBD1. The V gene's germline CDR1 is MDHEN and CDR2 SYDVKM. This CDR3 comprises 18 residues. V lost 3 bases to trimming and J lost 3 bases; unmatched junction nucleotides: 13. The DNA of the CDR3 is TGTGCCAGCAGTTTGGTTGGGACAGGGACAGGAATAACAGATACGCAGTATTTT. Translation gives CASSLVGTGTGITDTQYF. The variable domain in full, with the rest retrieved from reference TRBV28 and TRBJ2-3, is DVKVTQSSRYLVKRTGEKVFLECVQDMDHENMFWYRQDPGLGLRLIYFSYDVKMKEKGDIPEGYSVSREKKERFSLILESASTNQTSMYLCASSLVGTGTGITDTQYFGPGTRLTVL.

The chain uses TRBV9 and TRBJ1-1; 7 nucleotides agree with TRBD1. V shed 0 bases, J shed 11 bases, and the junction held 7 bases outside the gene matches. Germline V gene lookup returns CDR1 SGDLS and CDR2 YYNGEE. This CDR3 is built from 13 residues. The CDR3 nucleotides read TGTGCCAGCAGCGTAGCTGAGGGGGCGGGGGCTTTCTTT. Its translation: CASSVAEGAGAFF. Complete variable domain (other parts from reference TRBV9 and TRBJ1-1): DSGVTQTPKHLITATGQRVTLRCSPRSGDLSVYWYQQSLDQGLQFLIQYYNGEERAKGNILERFSAQQFPDLHSELNLSSLELGDSALYFCASSVAEGAGAFFGQGTRLTVV.

This rearrangement joins TRBV28 to TRBJ1-4; D gene ambiguous. The CDR3 is 15 residues long. Trimming took 2 bases from V and 0 from J, leaving 7 bases between them. Germline V gene data show CDR1 as MDHEN and CDR2 as SYDVKM. CDR3 coding DNA: TGTGCCAGCAGTTTAGGAGCTGCAACTAATGAAAAACTGTTTTTT. It encodes CASSLGAATNEKLFF. Variable domain in full (rest from reference TRBV28 and TRBJ1-4): DVKVTQSSRYLVKRTGEKVFLECVQDMDHENMFWYRQDPGLGLRLIYFSYDVKMKEKGDIPEGYSVSREKKERFSLILESASTNQTSMYLCASSLGAATNEKLFFGSGTQLSVL.